The clone carrying this TCR beta chain appeared a single time. One entry per CDR3 protein results from TCRdb running MiXCR on the 5' RACE reads. The data show about 700,000 distinct CDR3 sequences, over 8.5% seen once. The sample comes from a study of identical twins. Germline assignment: CDR1 SGHDT and CDR2 YYEEEE. V lost 9 bases to trimming and J lost 5 bases, with 18 bases between them. The CDR3 contains 13 residues. A further study also used this sample, focusing on yellow fever vaccine responses in identical twins.

This TCR came from a young woman in good health. The rearrangement links TRBV5-6 to TRBJ2-7; D not resolved. Sequenced input: PBMCs. The CDR3 region is CATTSKYGHEQYF. CDR3 bases: TGTGCCACCACCTCGAAATATGGTCACGAGCAGTACTTC.